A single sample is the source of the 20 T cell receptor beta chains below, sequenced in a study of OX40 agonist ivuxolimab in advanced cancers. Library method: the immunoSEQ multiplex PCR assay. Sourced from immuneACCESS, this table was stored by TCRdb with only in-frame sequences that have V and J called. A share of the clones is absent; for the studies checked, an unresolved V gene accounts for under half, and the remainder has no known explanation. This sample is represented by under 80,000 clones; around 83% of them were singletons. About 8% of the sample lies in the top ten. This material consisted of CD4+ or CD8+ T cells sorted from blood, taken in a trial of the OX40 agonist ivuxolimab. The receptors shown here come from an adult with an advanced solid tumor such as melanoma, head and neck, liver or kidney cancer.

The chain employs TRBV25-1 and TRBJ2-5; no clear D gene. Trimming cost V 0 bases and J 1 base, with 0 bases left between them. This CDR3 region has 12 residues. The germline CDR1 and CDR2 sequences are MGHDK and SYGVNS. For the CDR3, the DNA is TGTGCCAGCAGTGAATACCAAGAGACCCAGTACTTC. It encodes CASSEYQETQYF.

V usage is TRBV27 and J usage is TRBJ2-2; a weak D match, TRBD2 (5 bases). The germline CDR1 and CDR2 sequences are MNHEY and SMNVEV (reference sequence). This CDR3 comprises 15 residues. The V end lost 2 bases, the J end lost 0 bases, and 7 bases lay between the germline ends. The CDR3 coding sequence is TGTGCCAGCAGTTTAGAGGGCCCGAACACCGGGGAGCTGTTTTTT. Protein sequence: CASSLEGPNTGELFF.

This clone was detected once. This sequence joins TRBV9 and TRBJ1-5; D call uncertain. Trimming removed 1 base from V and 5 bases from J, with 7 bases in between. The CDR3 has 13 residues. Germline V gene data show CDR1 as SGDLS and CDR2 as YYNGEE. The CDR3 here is CASSVNSYQPQHF. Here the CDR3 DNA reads TGTGCCAGCAGCGTAAACAGTTATCAGCCCCAGCATTTT.

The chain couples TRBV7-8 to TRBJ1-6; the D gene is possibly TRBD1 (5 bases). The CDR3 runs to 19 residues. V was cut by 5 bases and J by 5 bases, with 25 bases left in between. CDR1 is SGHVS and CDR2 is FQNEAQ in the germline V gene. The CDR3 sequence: CASSLDNPSRTANNSPLHF. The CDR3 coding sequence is TGTGCCAGCAGCCTGGACAATCCATCGCGTACGGCTAATAATTCACCCCTCCACTTT.

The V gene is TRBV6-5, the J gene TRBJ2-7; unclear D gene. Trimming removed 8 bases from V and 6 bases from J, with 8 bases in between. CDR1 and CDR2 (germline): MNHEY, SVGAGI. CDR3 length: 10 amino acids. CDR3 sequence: CASPASEQYF. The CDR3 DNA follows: TGTGCCAGCCCTGCCTCCGAGCAGTACTTC.

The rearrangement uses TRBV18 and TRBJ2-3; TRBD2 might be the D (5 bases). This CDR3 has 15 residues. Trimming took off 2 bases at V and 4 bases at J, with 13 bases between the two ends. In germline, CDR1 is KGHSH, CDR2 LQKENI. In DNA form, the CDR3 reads TGTGCCAGCTCACCAGGCTGGGAGCAGTCAGATACGCAGTATTTT. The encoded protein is CASSPGWEQSDTQYF.

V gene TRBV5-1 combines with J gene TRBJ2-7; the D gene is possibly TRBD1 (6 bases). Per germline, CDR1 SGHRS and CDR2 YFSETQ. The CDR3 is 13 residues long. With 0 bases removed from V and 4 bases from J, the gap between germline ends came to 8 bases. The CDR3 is CASSLEDRYEQYF. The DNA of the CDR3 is TGCGCCAGCAGCTTGGAGGACAGATACGAGCAGTACTTC.

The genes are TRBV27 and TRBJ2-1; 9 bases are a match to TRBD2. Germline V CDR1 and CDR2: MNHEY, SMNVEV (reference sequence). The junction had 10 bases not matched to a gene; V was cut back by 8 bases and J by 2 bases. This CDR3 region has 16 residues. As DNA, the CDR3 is TGTGCCAGCCTCCCGGGACTAGCAAGCCCCTACAATGAGCAGTTCTTC. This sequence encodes CASLPGLASPYNEQFF.

This chain's CDR3 is CAISEGQAYGYTF. CDR3 bases: TGTGCCATCAGTGAGGGACAGGCGTATGGCTACACCTTC. This chain links TRBV10-3 with TRBJ1-2; 7 nucleotides match TRBD1. V dropped 2 bases and J dropped 5; count of bases not matched to a gene: 2. Germline V gene lookup returns CDR1 ENHRY and CDR2 SYGVKD. The CDR3 consists of 13 residues.

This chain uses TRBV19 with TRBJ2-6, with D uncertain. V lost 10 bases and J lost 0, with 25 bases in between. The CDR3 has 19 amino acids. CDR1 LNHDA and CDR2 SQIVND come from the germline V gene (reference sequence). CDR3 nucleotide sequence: TGTGCCATCAAGTATATGGCACAGCTATGGGTCTCTGGGGCCAACGTCCTGACTTTC. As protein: CAIKYMAQLWVSGANVLTF.

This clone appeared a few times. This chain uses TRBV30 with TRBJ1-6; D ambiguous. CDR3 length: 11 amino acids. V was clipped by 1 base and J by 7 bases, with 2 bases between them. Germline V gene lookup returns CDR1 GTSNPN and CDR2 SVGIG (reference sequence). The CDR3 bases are TGTGCCTGGAGTGCGAATTCACCCCTCCACTTT. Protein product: CAWSANSPLHF.

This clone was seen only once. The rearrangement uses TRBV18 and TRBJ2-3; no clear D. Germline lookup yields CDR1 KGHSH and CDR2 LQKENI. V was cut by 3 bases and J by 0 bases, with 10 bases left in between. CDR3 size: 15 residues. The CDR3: CASSPDITSTDTQYF. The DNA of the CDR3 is TGTGCCAGCTCACCCGACATAACTAGCACAGATACGCAGTATTTT.

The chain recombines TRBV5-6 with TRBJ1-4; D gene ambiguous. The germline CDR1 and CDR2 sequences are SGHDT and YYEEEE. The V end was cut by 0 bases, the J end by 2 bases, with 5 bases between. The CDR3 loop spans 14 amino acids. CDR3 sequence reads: CASSLGVTNEKLFF. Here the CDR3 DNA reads TGTGCCAGCAGCTTGGGAGTGACTAATGAAAAACTGTTTTTT.

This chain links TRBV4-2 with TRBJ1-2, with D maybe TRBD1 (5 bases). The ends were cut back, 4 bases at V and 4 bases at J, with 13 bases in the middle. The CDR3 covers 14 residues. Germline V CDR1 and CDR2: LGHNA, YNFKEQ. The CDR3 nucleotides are TGTGCCAGCAGCCTGGGACGGTATTCCTATGGCTACACCTTC. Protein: CASSLGRYSYGYTF.

DNA for the CDR3: TGTGCCAGCTCGGGGAATGAGCAGTTCTTC. Amino acid sequence: CASSGNEQFF. This chain joins TRBV18 and TRBJ2-1; D unclear. In germline, CDR1 is KGHSH, CDR2 LQKENI. The germline V and J ends were trimmed by 6 bases and 7 bases, with 4 bases remaining between them. CDR3 length equals 10 residues.

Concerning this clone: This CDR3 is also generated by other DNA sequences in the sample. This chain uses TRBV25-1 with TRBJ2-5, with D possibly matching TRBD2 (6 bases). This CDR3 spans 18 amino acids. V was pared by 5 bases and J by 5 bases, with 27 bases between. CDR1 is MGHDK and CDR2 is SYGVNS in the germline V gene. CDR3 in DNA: TGTGCCAGCAGTACCCCAAGGGCTTCGGGGGTGGGTCCGGAGACCCAGTACTTC. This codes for CASSTPRASGVGPETQYF.

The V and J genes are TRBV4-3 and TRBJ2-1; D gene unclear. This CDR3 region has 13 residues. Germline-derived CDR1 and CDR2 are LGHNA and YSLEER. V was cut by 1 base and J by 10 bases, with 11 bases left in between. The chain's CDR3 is CASSQVIGREQFF. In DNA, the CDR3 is TGCGCCAGCAGCCAAGTTATCGGGCGGGAGCAGTTCTTC.

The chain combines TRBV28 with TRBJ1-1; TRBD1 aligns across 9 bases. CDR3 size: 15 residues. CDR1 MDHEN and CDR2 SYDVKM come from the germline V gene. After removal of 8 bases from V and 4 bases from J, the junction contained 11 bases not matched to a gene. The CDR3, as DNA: TGTGCCAGCTTACCGAACAGGGGGCAGGCCACTGAAGCTTTCTTT. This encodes CASLPNRGQATEAFF.

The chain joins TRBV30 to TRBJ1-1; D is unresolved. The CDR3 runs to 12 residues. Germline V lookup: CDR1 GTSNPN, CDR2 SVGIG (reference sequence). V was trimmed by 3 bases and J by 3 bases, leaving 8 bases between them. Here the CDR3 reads CAWRGRYTEAFF. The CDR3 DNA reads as TGTGCCTGGAGAGGGAGGTACACTGAAGCTTTCTTT.

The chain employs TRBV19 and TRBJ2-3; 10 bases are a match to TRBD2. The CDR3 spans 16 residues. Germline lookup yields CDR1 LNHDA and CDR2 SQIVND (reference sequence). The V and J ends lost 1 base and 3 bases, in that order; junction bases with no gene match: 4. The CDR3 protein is CASSIVASGSTDTQYF. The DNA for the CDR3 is TGTGCCAGTAGTATAGTGGCTAGCGGGAGTACAGATACGCAGTATTTT.